This TCR beta chain stems from a study of CD8 T cells in ankylosing spondylitis (dated 2017 in TCRdb). With respect to the entire study: The study set out to find disease-linked TCR variants by profiling T cell receptor beta repertoires in ankylosing spondylitis patients and healthy donors. The full study cohort was made up of 20 to 25 ankylosing spondylitis patients and about a hundred healthy donors. Samples of peripheral blood were taken, and for ankylosing spondylitis patients, synovial fluid was collected as well.

V drops 1 base and J drops 3 bases, leaving 7 bases in between. From the cysteine up to the phenylalanine, the CDR3 has a length of 14 residues. The read is trimmed to its CDR3 DNA, 42 bases read in frame from base 1. The germline V gene specifies MNHEY as CDR1 and SVGEGT as CDR2. In this sample, this clonotype turned up a few times. This receptor's antigen is unknown. Base qualities are missing; no much larger clone stands one base away. Broader findings and caveats from the paper: Blood from ankylosing spondylitis patients appeared to be characterized by a TCR beta motif made up of seven or eight highly homologous amino acid variants. According to the report, matched synovial fluid samples from ankylosing spondylitis patients were significantly enriched for the disease-linked clones. The disease-linked clones showed a CD8+ phenotype and occurred at relatively low frequencies in peripheral blood. Some motif variants had previously been reported in the synovial fluid and blood of reactive arthritis patients, which suggests shared mechanisms of disease initiation.

The sequencer was an Illumina HiSeq 2500. Quantitative 5'-RACE with molecular barcodes was the method used to prepare the TCR beta libraries. In the source study's methods: A new computational method, built on a probabilistic model of VDJ rearrangement, was used to identify disease-linked TCR variants. TCRdb reran the public reads through fastp at Q25 and MiXCR, keeping productive beta chains. Every distinct CDR3 protein forms one entry, paired with its most common genes and DNA. These V and J calls derive from TCRdb rather than the authors' analysis. The sample profile shows a few hundred thousand distinct CDR3 sequences; 6.5% to 10% of them were found once. Of the sample, approximately 14% is held by the ten largest clones.

This TCR was recovered from a male donor with ankylosing spondylitis. Specimen: blood, either unsorted or a sorted T cell fraction (not recorded which). The rearrangement joined TRBV6-2 or TRBV6-3 to TRBJ2-1; a tentative D match to TRBD1 spans 6 bases. For the CDR3, the sequence is CASSYLQGYNEQFF. The DNA sequence is given as TGTGCCAGCAGTTACTTACAGGGCTACAATGAGCAGTTCTTC.